Included here is one T cell receptor (beta chain) sequence, with context. Its antigen is unidentified. CDR1 and CDR2 from the germline V gene are GTSNPN and SVGIG (reference sequence). CDR3 length equals 15 residues. With 0 bases removed from V and 5 bases from J, the gap between germline ends came to 16 bases. The entry originates in a study of cytomegalovirus exposure and HLA in healthy donors. Study as a whole: Samples from HLA-typed donors yielded about 80 million unique TCRs in an early data release.

Study outcomes and limitations: It was approximately 170 TCR beta chains that were listed as cytomegalovirus-associated.

The PCR had 60 Vbeta and 13 Jbeta primers. The protocol was immunoSEQ multiplex PCR, while the TCRdb copy is restricted to in-frame clones and leaves out a portion. Its listing shows 30,000 to 35,000 clones. The sample comprised PBMCs. The rearrangement links TRBV30 to TRBJ2-5, with TRBD2 as a possible D gene (6 bases). The sequence came from a woman between 40 and 50 years old in good health and CMV-seropositive. CDR3: CAWSVLIGSGETQYF. The CDR3 DNA sequence: TGTGCCTGGAGTGTATTGATCGGGAGCGGTGAGACCCAGTACTTC.